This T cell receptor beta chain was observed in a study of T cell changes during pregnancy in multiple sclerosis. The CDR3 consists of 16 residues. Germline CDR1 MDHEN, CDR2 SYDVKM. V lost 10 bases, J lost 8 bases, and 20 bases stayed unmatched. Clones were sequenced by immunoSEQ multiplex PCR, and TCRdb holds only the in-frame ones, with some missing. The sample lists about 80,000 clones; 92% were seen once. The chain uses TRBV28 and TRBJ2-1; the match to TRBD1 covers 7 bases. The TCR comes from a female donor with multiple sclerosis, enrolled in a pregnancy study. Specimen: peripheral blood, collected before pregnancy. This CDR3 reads CATLGEIRDSLYEQFF. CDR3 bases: TGTGCCACCCTGGGGGAGATCCGGGACAGTTTGTATGAGCAGTTCTTC.